This TCR beta chain is from a study of T cells in Graves' hyperthyroidism and ophthalmopathy. Notes on the study in general: Also found in blood were most expanded thyroid clonotypes above 0.001.

The table lists this clonotype with many counts. Its antigen is not identified. TCR beta CDR3 regions were amplified from RNA transcripts. The TCR CDR3 was amplified in a first-round RT-PCR using the HTBI primer set. MiXCR was run by TCRdb on the multiplex PCR reads, yielding one entry per CDR3 protein. This table holds some 570,000 distinct CDR3 sequences, 11% to 15% found once. CDR1 and CDR2 from the germline V gene are SGHDT and YYEEEE. Trimming left V 4 bases short and J 8 bases short, with 15 bases between. The CDR3 loop spans 14 amino acids. This chain joins TRBV5-6 and TRBJ1-4, with D possibly TRBD1 on 6 matching bases. This clonotype originated in a woman aged 18-35 years with Graves' ophthalmopathy. Sequenced: blood. This CDR3 reads CASSRAGGQEKLFF. In DNA, the CDR3 is TGTGCCAGCAGCCGGGCGGGGGGCCAAGAAAAACTGTTTTTT.